This entry features one TCR beta chain sequence. PCR involved 60 Vbeta and 13 Jbeta primers. Some clones are missing from TCRdb's copy, which holds only in-frame ones; the method was immunoSEQ multiplex PCR. The sample shows over 200,000 clones, roughly 84% of them seen only once. This record comes from a study of cytomegalovirus exposure and HLA in healthy donors. Study in general: From donors who were HLA-typed, an early data release held 75 million to 85 million unique TCRs.

CDR1 GTSNPN and CDR2 SVGIG come from the germline V gene (reference sequence). The CDR3 runs 13 residues. The V end was cut by 7 bases, the J end by 6 bases, with 19 bases between. The V call is TRBV30, the J call TRBJ2-7; the D gene is possibly TRBD2 (5 bases). Material: PBMCs. This receptor was identified in a human donor in good health. CDR3 sequence (DNA): TGTGCCTATGGACCCGGGGAATTGAGCGAGCAGTACTTC. Translation gives CAYGPGELSEQYF.